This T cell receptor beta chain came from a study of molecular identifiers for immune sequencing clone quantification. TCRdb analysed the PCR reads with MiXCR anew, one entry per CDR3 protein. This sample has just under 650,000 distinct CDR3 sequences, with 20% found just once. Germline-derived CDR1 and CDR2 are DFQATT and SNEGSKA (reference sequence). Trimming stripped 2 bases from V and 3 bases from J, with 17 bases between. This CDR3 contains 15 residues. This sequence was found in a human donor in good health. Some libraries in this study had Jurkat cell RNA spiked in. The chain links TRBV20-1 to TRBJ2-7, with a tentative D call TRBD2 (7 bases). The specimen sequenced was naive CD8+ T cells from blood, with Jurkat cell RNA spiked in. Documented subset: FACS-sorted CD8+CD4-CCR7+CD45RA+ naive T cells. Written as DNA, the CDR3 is TGCAGTGCTAGAAGTTTTTGGGGGGGCAACTACGAGCAGTACTTC. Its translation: CSARSFWGGNYEQYF.